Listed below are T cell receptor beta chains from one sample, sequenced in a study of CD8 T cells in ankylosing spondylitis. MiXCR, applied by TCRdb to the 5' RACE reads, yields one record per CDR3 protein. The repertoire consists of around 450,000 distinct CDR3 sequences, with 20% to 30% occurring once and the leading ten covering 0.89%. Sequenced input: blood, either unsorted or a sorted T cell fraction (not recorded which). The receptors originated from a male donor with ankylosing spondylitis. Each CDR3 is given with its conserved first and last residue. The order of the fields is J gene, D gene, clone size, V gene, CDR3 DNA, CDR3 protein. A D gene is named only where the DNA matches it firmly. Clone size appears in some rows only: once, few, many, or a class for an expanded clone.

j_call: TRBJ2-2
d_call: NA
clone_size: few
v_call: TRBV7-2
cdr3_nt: TGTGCCAGCAGCTTAGTGGTTCTGGACGCCGGGGAGCTGTTTTTT
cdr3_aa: CASSLVVLDAGELFF

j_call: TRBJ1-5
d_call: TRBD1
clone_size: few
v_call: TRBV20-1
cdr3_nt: TGCAGTGCTGTTGCGGACAGGGGGTATCAGCCCCAGCATTTT
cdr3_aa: CSAVADRGYQPQHF

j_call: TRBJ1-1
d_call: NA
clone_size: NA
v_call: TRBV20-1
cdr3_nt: TGCAGTGCTAGAGACCCGACCCTTATGAACACTGAAGCTTTCTTT
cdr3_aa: CSARDPTLMNTEAFF

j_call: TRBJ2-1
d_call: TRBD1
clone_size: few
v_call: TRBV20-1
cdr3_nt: TGCAGTGCTAGAAGACAGGGACGACACAATGAGCAGTTCTTC
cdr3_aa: CSARRQGRHNEQFF

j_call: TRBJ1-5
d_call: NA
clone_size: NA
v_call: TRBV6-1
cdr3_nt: TGTGCCAGCAGTGAAGTCCGGTTGGCAGGGAATCAGCCCCAGCATTTT
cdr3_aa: CASSEVRLAGNQPQHF

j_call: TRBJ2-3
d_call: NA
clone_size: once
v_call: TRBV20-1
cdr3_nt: TGCAGTGCTAGAGGGGCCCCTACGAGACGGCGCACAGATACGCAGTATTTT
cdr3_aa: CSARGAPTRRRTDTQYF

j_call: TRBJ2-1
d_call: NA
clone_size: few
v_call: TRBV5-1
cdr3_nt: TGCGCCAGCAGCTTACACCCGGGGAACAATGAGCAGTTCTTC
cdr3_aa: CASSLHPGNNEQFF

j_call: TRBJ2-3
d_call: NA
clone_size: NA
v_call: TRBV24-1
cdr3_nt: TGTGCCACCAGTAAGCCTACTAGCACAGATACGCAGTATTTT
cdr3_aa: CATSKPTSTDTQYF

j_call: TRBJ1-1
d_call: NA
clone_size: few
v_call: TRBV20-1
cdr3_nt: TGCAGTGCTAGCCAGTTTTCGAACACTGAAGCTTTCTTT
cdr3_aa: CSASQFSNTEAFF

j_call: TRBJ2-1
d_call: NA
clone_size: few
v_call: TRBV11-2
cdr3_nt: TGTGCCAGCAGCTCTCCCCGGAACTCGCCTTGGTATGAGCAGTTCTTC
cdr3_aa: CASSSPRNSPWYEQFF

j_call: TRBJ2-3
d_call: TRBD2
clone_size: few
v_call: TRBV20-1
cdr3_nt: TGCAGTGCTAGAGGGGGGGGGACCCTTCACACAGATACGCAGTATTTT
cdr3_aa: CSARGGGTLHTDTQYF

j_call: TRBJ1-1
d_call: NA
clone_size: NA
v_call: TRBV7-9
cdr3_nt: TGTGCCAGCAGCTTGGGGGACGGTGAAGCTTTCTTT
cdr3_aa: CASSLGDGEAFF

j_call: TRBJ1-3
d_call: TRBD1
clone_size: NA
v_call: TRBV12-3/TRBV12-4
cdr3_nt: TGTGCCAGCAGTTCATGGGACAGGGGAAACACCATATATTTT
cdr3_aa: CASSSWDRGNTIYF

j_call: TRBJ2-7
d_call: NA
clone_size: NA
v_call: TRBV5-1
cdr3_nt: TGCGCCAGCAGCTTTAATACAGGACCCGGAGGGGAGCAGTACTTC
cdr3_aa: CASSFNTGPGGEQYF

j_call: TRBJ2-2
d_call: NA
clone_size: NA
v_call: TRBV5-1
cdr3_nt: TGCGCCAGCAGCTTGGCGCAGGTTCAAAACACCGGGGAGCTGTTTTTT
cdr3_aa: CASSLAQVQNTGELFF

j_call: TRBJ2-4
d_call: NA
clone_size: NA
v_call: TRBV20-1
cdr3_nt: TGCAGTGCTAGAGTTCAGCGGACCTACAAAAACATTCAGTACTTC
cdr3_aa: CSARVQRTYKNIQYF

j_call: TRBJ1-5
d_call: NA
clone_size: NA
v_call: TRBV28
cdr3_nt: TGTGCCAGCAGGAGACCAGGGGGCAATCAGCCCCAGCATTTT
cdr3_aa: CASRRPGGNQPQHF

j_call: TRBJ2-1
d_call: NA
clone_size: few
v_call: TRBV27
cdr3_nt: TGTGCCACCAGGACAGTTTCCTACAATGAGCAGTTCTTC
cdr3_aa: CATRTVSYNEQFF

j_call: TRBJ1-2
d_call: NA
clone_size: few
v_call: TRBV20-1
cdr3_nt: TGCAGTGCTAGAGCCGGGAGCAACTATGGCTACACCTTC
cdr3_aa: CSARAGSNYGYTF

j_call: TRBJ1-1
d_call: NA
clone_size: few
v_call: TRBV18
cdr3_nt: TGTGCCAGCTCACCCTCGGACAGCCCGAACACTGAAGCTTTCTTT
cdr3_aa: CASSPSDSPNTEAFF

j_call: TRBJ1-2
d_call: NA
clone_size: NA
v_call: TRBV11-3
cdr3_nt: TGTGCCAGCAGCTTCACAGAGAACTATGGCTACACCTTC
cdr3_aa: CASSFTENYGYTF

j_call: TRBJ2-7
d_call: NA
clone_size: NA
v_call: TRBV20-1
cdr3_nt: TGCAGTGCTAGAGTGGGGGGAAACTACGAGCAGTACTTC
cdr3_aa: CSARVGGNYEQYF

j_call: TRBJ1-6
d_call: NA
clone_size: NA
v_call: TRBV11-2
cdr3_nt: TGTGCCAGCAGCTTAATCTGGGGAGGGTATAATTCACCCCTCCACTTT
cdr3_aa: CASSLIWGGYNSPLHF

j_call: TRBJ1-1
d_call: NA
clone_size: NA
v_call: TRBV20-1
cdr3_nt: TGCAGTGCTAGAGTTATGCGGGCGGAAGCTTTCTTT
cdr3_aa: CSARVMRAEAFF

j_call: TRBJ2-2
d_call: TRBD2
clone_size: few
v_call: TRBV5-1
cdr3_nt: TGCGCCAGCAGCCTCGGTACTAGCGGGGTTTTCACCGGGGAGCTGTTTTTT
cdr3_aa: CASSLGTSGVFTGELFF

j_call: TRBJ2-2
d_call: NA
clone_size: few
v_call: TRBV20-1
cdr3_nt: TGCAGTGCTCGTCTCGGCGGCTCCACCGGGGAGCTGTTTTTT
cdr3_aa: CSARLGGSTGELFF

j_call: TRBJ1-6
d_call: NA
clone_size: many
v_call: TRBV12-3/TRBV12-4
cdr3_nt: TGTGCCAGCAGTTCCGGGTTGATTAATTCACCCCTCCACTTT
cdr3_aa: CASSSGLINSPLHF

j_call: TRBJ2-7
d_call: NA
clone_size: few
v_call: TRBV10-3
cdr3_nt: TGTGCCATCAGTGAGATTAGGGACGAGCAGTACTTC
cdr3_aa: CAISEIRDEQYF

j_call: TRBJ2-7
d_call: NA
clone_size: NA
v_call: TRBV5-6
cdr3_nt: TGTGCCAGCAGCTTGAACCTATTCTACGAGCAGTACTTC
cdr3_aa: CASSLNLFYEQYF

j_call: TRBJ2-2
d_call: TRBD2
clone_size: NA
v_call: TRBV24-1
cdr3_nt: TGTGCCACCAGTGATAGACCCTTGGTAGCGGGAAACACCGGGGAGCTGTTTTTT
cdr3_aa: CATSDRPLVAGNTGELFF

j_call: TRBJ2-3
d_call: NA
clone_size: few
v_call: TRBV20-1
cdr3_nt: TGCAGTGCTAGAGATTACGGGGGAGATGCAGATACGCAGTATTTT
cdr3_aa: CSARDYGGDADTQYF

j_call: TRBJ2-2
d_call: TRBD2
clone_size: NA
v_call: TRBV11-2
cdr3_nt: TGTGCCACCAGACTAGCGGGAGTTGACGGGGAGCTGTTTTTT
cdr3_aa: CATRLAGVDGELFF

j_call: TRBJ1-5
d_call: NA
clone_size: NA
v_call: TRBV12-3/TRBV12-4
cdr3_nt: TGTGCCAGCAGTTCCCAGACTAATAGCAATCAGCCCCAGCATTTT
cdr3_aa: CASSSQTNSNQPQHF

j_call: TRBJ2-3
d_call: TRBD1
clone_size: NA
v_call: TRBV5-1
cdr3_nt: TGCGCCAGCAGCGTTGCAGGGGGCGCGGTAGATACGCAGTATTTT
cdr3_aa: CASSVAGGAVDTQYF

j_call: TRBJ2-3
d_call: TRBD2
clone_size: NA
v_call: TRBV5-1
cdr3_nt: TGCGCCAGCAGCAAGGGACTAGCGGGAGGGCAATCAGATACGCAGTATTTT
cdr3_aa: CASSKGLAGGQSDTQYF

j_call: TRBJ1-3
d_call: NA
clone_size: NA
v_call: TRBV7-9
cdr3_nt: TGTGCCAGCAGCTCGCTGGGGGGTCGCCTCTCTGGAAACACCATATATTTT
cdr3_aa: CASSSLGGRLSGNTIYF

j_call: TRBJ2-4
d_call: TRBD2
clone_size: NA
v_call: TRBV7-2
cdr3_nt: TGTGCCAGCAGCTTAGCCCCCCTAGCGGCCGGGGGGATTCAGTACTTC
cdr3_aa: CASSLAPLAAGGIQYF

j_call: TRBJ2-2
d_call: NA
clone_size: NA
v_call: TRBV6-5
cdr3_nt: TGTGCCAGCAGTTTCCCAGGTGCATTCACCGGGGAGCTGTTTTTT
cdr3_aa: CASSFPGAFTGELFF

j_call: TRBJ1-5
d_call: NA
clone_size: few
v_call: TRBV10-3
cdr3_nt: TGTGCCATCAGTGAGACAGGGTCGGGCAATCAGCCCCAGCATTTT
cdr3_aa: CAISETGSGNQPQHF

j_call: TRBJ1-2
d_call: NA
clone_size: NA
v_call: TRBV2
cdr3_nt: TGTGCCAGCAAACAAGGACGGGACCTCTGGGGCTACACCTTC
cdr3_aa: CASKQGRDLWGYTF

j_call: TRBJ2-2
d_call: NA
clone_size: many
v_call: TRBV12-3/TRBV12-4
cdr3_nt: TGTGCCAGCATGAGAGCCGGCACCGGGGAGCTGTTTTTT
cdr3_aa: CASMRAGTGELFF

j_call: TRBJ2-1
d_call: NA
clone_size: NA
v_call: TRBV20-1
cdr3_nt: TGCAGTGCTAGTAGCGGCCTTAACAATGAGCAGTTCTTC
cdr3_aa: CSASSGLNNEQFF

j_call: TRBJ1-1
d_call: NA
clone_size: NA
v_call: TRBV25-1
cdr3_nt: TGTGCCAGCAGTGAATACGGATACACTGAAGCTTTCTTT
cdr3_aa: CASSEYGYTEAFF

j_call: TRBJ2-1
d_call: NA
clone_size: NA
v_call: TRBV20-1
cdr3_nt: TGCAGTGCGACCCCCGGGGCCTCCCTCATTGAGCAGTTCTTC
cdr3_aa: CSATPGASLIEQFF

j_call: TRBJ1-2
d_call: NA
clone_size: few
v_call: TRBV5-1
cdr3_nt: TGCGCCAGCAGCTTGGGCACATTCGGGAATACTAACTATGGCTACACCTTC
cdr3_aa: CASSLGTFGNTNYGYTF

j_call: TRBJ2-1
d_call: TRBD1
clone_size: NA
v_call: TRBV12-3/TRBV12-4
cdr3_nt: TGTGCCAGCAGTTCTAACACAGGGGGGAGATACAATGAGCAGTTCTTC
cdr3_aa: CASSSNTGGRYNEQFF

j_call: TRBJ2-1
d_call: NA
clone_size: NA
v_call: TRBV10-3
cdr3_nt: TGTGCCATCAGTGGGGGGAGCTCCTACAATGAGCAGTTCTTC
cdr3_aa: CAISGGSSYNEQFF

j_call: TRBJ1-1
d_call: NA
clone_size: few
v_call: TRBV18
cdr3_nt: TGTGCCAGCTCACCACGGCAGACGTCTAGTCGTAACACTGAAGCTTTCTTT
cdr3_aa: CASSPRQTSSRNTEAFF

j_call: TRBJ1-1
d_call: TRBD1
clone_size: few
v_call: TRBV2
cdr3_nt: TGTGCCAGCAGTAAAGGGCAGGGGGTTGAAGCTTTCTTT
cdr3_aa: CASSKGQGVEAFF

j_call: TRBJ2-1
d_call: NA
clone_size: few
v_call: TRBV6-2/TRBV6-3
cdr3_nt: TGTGCCAGCACCCGGGCCCAGAGCTCCTACAATGAGCAGTTCTTC
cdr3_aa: CASTRAQSSYNEQFF

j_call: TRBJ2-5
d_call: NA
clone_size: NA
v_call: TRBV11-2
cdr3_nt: TGTGCCAGCAGCTCCGAGGGAGCACCGACACCCGACGGCGTAGAGACCCAGTACTTC
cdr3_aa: CASSSEGAPTPDGVETQYF